A selection of T cell receptor beta chains follows, all from one sample in a study of Ad26.COV2.S vaccination and SARS-CoV-2 variants. The data were produced by immunoSEQ multiplex PCR, yet TCRdb's version contains in-frame clones alone and is incomplete. The sample shows approximately 300,000 clones, around 85% of them seen only once. Here the sequenced sample was peripheral blood, taken in a trial of Ad26.COV2.S vaccine versus placebo. These receptors were obtained from a person aged 18-65 years who received the Ad26.COV2.S COVID-19 vaccine or a placebo. Each CDR3 is given with its conserved first and last residue. Fields, in order: J gene, D gene, clone size, V gene, CDR3 protein, CDR3 DNA. The D gene is left open where the match is weak. The listing skips clone size in some rows; elsewhere it reads once, few, many or a size class.

TRBJ2-4 | - | - | TRBV3-1/TRBV3-2 | CASSQLVDKNIQYF | TGTGCCAGCAGCCAACTCGTGGACAAAAACATTCAGTACTTC
TRBJ2-4 | TRBD2 | - | TRBV28 | CASSLNGGAAKNIQYF | TGTGCCAGCAGTTTAAACGGGGGGGCAGCCAAAAACATTCAGTACTTC
TRBJ2-5 | TRBD2 | - | TRBV5-1 | CASSLEAGVQETQYF | TGCGCCAGCAGCTTGGAAGCGGGGGTACAAGAGACCCAGTACTTC
TRBJ2-1 | - | - | TRBV28 | CASSFGWGGQIF | TGTGCCAGCAGTTTTGGGTGGGGCGGACAAATCTTC
TRBJ2-2 | - | once | TRBV4-2 | CASSQAYTGELFF | TGTGCCAGCAGCCAAGCCTACACCGGGGAGCTGTTTTTT
TRBJ2-3 | - | once | TRBV19 | CASNRDGTDTQYF | TGTGCCTCGAATAGGGACGGCACAGATACGCAGTATTTT
TRBJ2-7 | - | - | TRBV3-1/TRBV3-2 | CASSQDPAGFYEQYF | TGTGCCAGCAGCCAAGATCCAGCGGGTTTCTACGAGCAGTACTTC
TRBJ1-4 | TRBD1 | - | TRBV27 | CASSSTGEDEKLFF | TGTGCCAGCAGTTCGACAGGGGAGGATGAAAAACTGTTTTTT
TRBJ1-1 | TRBD1 | - | TRBV11-2 | CASSYRTGGTEAFF | TGTGCCAGCAGCTATAGGACAGGGGGAACTGAAGCTTTCTTT
TRBJ1-1 | TRBD1 | - | TRBV5-1 | CASSFDATGFKAFF | TGCGCCAGCAGCTTTGATGCGACAGGGTTTAAGGCTTTCTTT
TRBJ2-5 | TRBD2 | - | TRBV19 | CASSATGSGGETQYF | TGTGCCAGTAGTGCGACGGGGAGCGGGGGAGAGACCCAGTACTTC
TRBJ1-5 | TRBD1 | - | TRBV4-2 | CASSQVDRAGQPQHF | TGTGCCAGCAGCCAAGTTGACAGGGCCGGTCAGCCCCAGCATTTT
TRBJ2-5 | TRBD1 | - | TRBV24-1 | CATSGPGDRGLTSQETQYF | TGTGCCACCAGTGGCCCCGGAGACAGGGGGCTAACATCCCAAGAGACCCAGTACTTC
TRBJ2-3 | TRBD2 | - | TRBV29-1 | CSVLAGASDTQYF | TGCAGCGTTCTAGCGGGGGCCTCAGATACGCAGTATTTT
TRBJ1-1 | TRBD1 | - | TRBV5-1 | CASSLQGARTEAFF | TGCGCCAGCAGCTTACAGGGGGCGAGGACTGAAGCTTTCTTT
TRBJ2-2 | - | - | TRBV11-2 | CASSLTNTGELFF | TGTGCCAGCAGCTTAACGAACACCGGGGAGCTGTTTTTT
TRBJ1-3 | - | - | TRBV23-1 | CASSQFATGNTIYF | TGCGCCAGCAGTCAATTCGCGACAGGAAACACCATATATTTT
TRBJ2-1 | - | once | TRBV6-2/TRBV6-3 | CASSLGRNEQFF | TGTGCCAGCAGCCTTGGACGGAATGAGCAGTTCTTC
TRBJ2-5 | TRBD1 | - | TRBV23-1 | CASSQSGQSQETQYF | TGCGCCAGCAGTCAATCGGGACAGTCACAAGAGACCCAGTACTTC
TRBJ2-3 | TRBD2 | - | TRBV12-5 | CATGGGSTDTQYF | TGTGCTACCGGCGGGGGAAGTACAGATACGCAGTATTTT
TRBJ1-4 | - | - | TRBV9 | CASSDRATNEKLFF | TGTGCCAGCAGCGACAGGGCGACTAATGAAAAACTGTTTTTT
TRBJ1-2 | TRBD1 | - | TRBV6-5 | CASSYGTGGGYTF | TGTGCCAGCAGTTACGGGACAGGGGGTGGCTACACCTTC
TRBJ1-5 | - | - | TRBV7-2 | CASSLIRSDQPQHF | TGTGCCAGCAGTCTCATCCGGTCCGATCAGCCCCAGCATTTT
TRBJ2-7 | TRBD1 | once | TRBV14 | CASSQVRGHFYEQYF | TGTGCCAGCAGCCAAGTAAGGGGGCACTTTTACGAGCAGTACTTC
TRBJ1-2 | - | - | TRBV28 | CASSLEGGWGYTF | TGTGCCAGCAGTCTTGAGGGAGGGTGGGGCTACACCTTC
TRBJ1-2 | - | - | TRBV6-4 | CASSVGQNWGYTF | TGTGCCAGCAGCGTGGGACAAAATTGGGGCTACACCTTC
TRBJ1-3 | - | - | TRBV7-2 | CASSPQVRGRGNTIYF | TGTGCCAGCAGCCCCCAGGTGAGGGGACGAGGAAACACCATATATTTT
TRBJ1-2 | TRBD1 | - | TRBV14 | CASSRDRGVDIIGYTF | TGTGCCAGCAGCCGCGACAGGGGGGTGGATATTATCGGCTACACCTTC
TRBJ2-7 | - | - | TRBV9 | CASSVDVFPYEQYF | TGTGCCAGCAGCGTAGACGTCTTTCCCTACGAGCAGTACTTC
TRBJ2-1 | - | - | TRBV5-1 | CASSSPRQGSYNEQFF | TGCGCCAGCAGCTCCCCCCGCCAGGGCTCCTACAATGAGCAGTTCTTC
TRBJ2-3 | - | - | TRBV2 | CASSPGTDTQYF | TGTGCCAGCAGTCCTGGCACAGATACGCAGTATTTT
TRBJ2-2 | - | - | TRBV29-1 | CSAQGPLWTGELFF | TGCAGCGCCCAAGGGCCCCTTTGGACCGGGGAGCTGTTTTTT
TRBJ1-5 | - | few | TRBV7-9 | CASSPTQNQPQHF | TGTGCCAGCAGCCCCACCCAAAATCAGCCCCAGCATTTT
TRBJ2-5 | - | few | TRBV11-3 | CASSPGLEDRETQYF | TGTGCCAGCAGCCCCGGACTTGAGGATCGGGAGACCCAGTACTTC
TRBJ2-7 | - | - | TRBV5-1 | CASSSTLDEQYF | TGCGCCAGCAGCTCCACGCTAGACGAGCAGTACTTC
TRBJ1-4 | TRBD1 | - | TRBV7-2 | CASSLGQGWETNEKLFF | TGTGCCAGCAGCTTAGGACAGGGGTGGGAAACTAATGAAAAACTGTTTTTT
TRBJ2-3 | - | - | TRBV7-2 | CASSPSGVKSRDLTDTQYF | TGTGCCAGCAGCCCCTCGGGAGTTAAAAGCCGGGACCTCACAGATACGCAGTATTTT
TRBJ2-3 | TRBD2 | few | TRBV4-2 | CASSQGSSGGFATDTQYF | TGTGCCAGCAGCCAAGGGAGTAGCGGGGGTTTCGCCACAGATACGCAGTATTTT
TRBJ1-6 | - | - | TRBV30 | CASSGVGTLHF | TGTGCCTCCTCAGGGGTTGGTACCCTCCACTTT
TRBJ1-2 | - | - | TRBV25-1 | CASSESGSGGYTF | TGTGCCAGCAGTGAAAGTGGCAGCGGTGGCTACACCTTC
TRBJ2-1 | - | many | TRBV15 | CATSSPGRRENEQFF | TGTGCCACCAGCAGCCCGGGACGTCGGGAGAATGAGCAGTTCTTC
TRBJ2-7 | - | - | TRBV13 | CASSLRRGYEQYF | TGTGCCAGCAGCTTGAGGAGGGGTTACGAGCAGTACTTC
TRBJ1-2 | - | - | TRBV14 | CASSQANSLNGYTF | TGTGCCAGCAGCCAAGCTAACAGTTTAAATGGCTACACCTTC
TRBJ1-5 | - | - | TRBV19 | CASSMRQGNQPQHF | TGTGCCAGTAGTATGAGGCAGGGCAATCAGCCCCAGCATTTT
TRBJ1-1 | - | few | TRBV19 | CASSTGRGEGLGEAFF | TGTGCCAGTAGTACCGGCAGGGGAGAGGGTTTGGGTGAAGCTTTCTTT